The rows below give T cell receptor beta chains drawn from one sample of a study of cytomegalovirus exposure and HLA in healthy donors. Clones were sequenced by immunoSEQ multiplex PCR, and TCRdb holds only the in-frame ones, with some missing. The sample carries around 400,000 clones, just over 85% recorded once. Sequenced sample: PBMCs. These receptors were collected from a woman under 30 in good health and CMV-seronegative. The CDR3 runs from the conserved cysteine through the conserved F or W. The D gene is left open where the match is weak. Size is omitted from some rows. Given values are once, few, many or a class for expanded clones.

d_call	v_call	j_call	cdr3_length	clone_size	cdr3_nt	cdr3_aa
TRBD2	TRBV2	TRBJ2-7	17	NA	TGTGCCAGCAGTGAAGGGTCACTAGCGGGAGCCCTCTACGAGCAGTACTTC	CASSEGSLAGALYEQYF
TRBD2	TRBV28	TRBJ2-1	15	NA	TGTGCCAGCAGACTCAGGCGGGGGACCTACAATGAGCAGTTCTTC	CASRLRRGTYNEQFF
NA	TRBV10-3	TRBJ2-1	16	NA	TGTGCCATCAGTGAGTCCCCCCAGGGAATTGGGAATGAGCAGTTCTTC	CAISESPQGIGNEQFF
TRBD1	TRBV5-4	TRBJ2-7	15	once	TGTGCCAGCAGCTTGCGGGACAGGGGGGCCCACGAGCAGTACTTC	CASSLRDRGAHEQYF
NA	TRBV6-1	TRBJ2-7	13	NA	TGTGCCAGCAGTGACAGGGGAAGGAGCGAGCAGTACTTC	CASSDRGRSEQYF
NA	TRBV4-1	TRBJ2-5	13	NA	TGCGCCAGCAGCCTCGAGGCACAAGAGACCCAGTACTTC	CASSLEAQETQYF
TRBD1	TRBV7-3	TRBJ2-5	15	NA	TGTGCCAGCAGCCCAGGGGGAGTGGGCAGCGTGACCCAGTACTTC	CASSPGGVGSVTQYF
NA	TRBV28	TRBJ2-5	15	NA	TGTGCCAGCAGTTTAAGGAGGGTGAGACAAGAGACCCAGTACTTC	CASSLRRVRQETQYF
TRBD2	TRBV14	TRBJ2-1	16	NA	TGTGCCAGCAGCCAACGGCGGGAGGGTCCCTACAATGAGCAGTTCTTC	CASSQRREGPYNEQFF
NA	TRBV14	TRBJ2-5	13	NA	TGTGCCAGCAGCCAAGTCTTCGGGGGAACCCAGTACTTC	CASSQVFGGTQYF
NA	TRBV28	TRBJ2-1	17	NA	TGTGCCAGCAGTCCACGCGACTGGCGTGGCTCCTACAATGAGCAGTTCTTC	CASSPRDWRGSYNEQFF